Listed below are T cell receptor beta chains from one sample, sequenced in a study of blood T cell repertoires in COVID-19. TCRdb's table, derived via immunoSEQ multiplex PCR, lists solely in-frame clones and lacks some. The table shows about 480,000 clones, with about 85% occurring only once. Sequencing was carried out using PBMCs or T cells enriched from blood (not recorded which). Receptors originate from a woman between 18 and 29 years old with acute COVID-19. CDR3s leave out the opening cysteine and the closing phenylalanine or tryptophan.

v_gene	len	CDR3aa
TRBV30	12	AWKSRQGGYGYT
TRBV3-1/TRBV3-2	14	ASSHRRATPGNTIY
TRBV6-5	12	ASSSDRAENEQY
TRBV5-5	12	ASSTGLLYNEQF
TRBV9	13	ASSLSGGTTYEQY
TRBV28	13	ASRPTSGSRGEQF
TRBV19	19	ASSLRGRQSGGFTSNQPQH
TRBV9	12	ASSVQVDDEKLF
TRBV7-9	15	ASSLKGLFGVSYEQY
TRBV10-3	12	AISELAGENEQF
TRBV19	11	ATSGQGLYGYT
TRBV12-3/TRBV12-4	11	ASRQITNNEQF
TRBV11-3	13	ASSLGQALGETQY
TRBV14	11	ASSQDLVNEQY
TRBV11-1	13	ASSSLAGNQETQY
TRBV24-1	13	ATSLGLAGINEQF
TRBV7-2	14	ASSLNVGAAGNTIY
TRBV7-2	11	ASRWTGNHEQY
TRBV7-3	15	ASSLKIPYRGDTEAF
TRBV4-1	14	ASSQFLPQGADGYT
TRBV6-5	13	ASSTTGAPNYGYT
TRBV13	11	ASSSHRVSPLH
TRBV10-3	13	AISESVPGSYEQY
TRBV5-1	14	ASSRIQASGANVLT
TRBV9	12	ASSRNAGGSPLH
TRBV19	13	ASSKLAGSTDTQY
TRBV7-9	14	ASSLARQGIMDGYT
TRBV18	12	ASSPDRAATEAF
TRBV30	12	AWSAPDRASGAF
TRBV11-2	13	ASSSSGTGSYEQY
TRBV2	11	ASLNRGYNEQF
TRBV5-4	13	ASSFQGGSPYEQY
TRBV6-6	13	ASRYEDRVNTEAF
TRBV10-3	17	AISAIGGLAGFSSYEQY
TRBV2	10	ALAKGAGEQY
TRBV29-1	12	SVAGGNLSYEQY
TRBV7-2	14	ASSLAWLSNTGELF
TRBV7-2	11	ASSLNSNYGYT
TRBV7-8	13	ASSPQGATNEKLF
TRBV6-1	13	ASSEALSGGDTQY
TRBV19	14	ASSIDTGGLHDTQY